These 32 T cell receptor beta chains originate from one sample sequenced in a study of blood T cell repertoires in COVID-19. Assay: immunoSEQ multiplex PCR; the TCRdb copy retains only in-frame clones and omits some. The table includes fewer than 250,000 clones, about 87% detected once. The sample taken for sequencing was PBMCs or T cells enriched from blood (not recorded which). Receptors originate from a woman aged 25-40 years with acute COVID-19.

The rearrangement joins TRBV19 to TRBJ2-3, with D possibly matching TRBD2 (6 bases). The CDR3 totals 16 residues. Trimming pared 4 bases from V and 3 bases from J, leaving 17 bases between. Per the germline V gene, CDR1 is LNHDA and CDR2 is SQIVND (reference sequence). The CDR3 DNA follows: TGTGCCAGTAGTACAACCGGGAGACTAGGTACAGATACGCAGTATTTT. This encodes CASSTTGRLGTDTQYF.

This chain connects TRBV4-2 to TRBJ1-4, with 7 bases aligning to TRBD1. Germline-derived CDR1 and CDR2 are LGHNA and YNFKEQ. The CDR3 runs 17 residues. The trim removed 6 bases at V and 4 bases at J, leaving 14 bases unmatched. The CDR3 sequence: CASSSRQGLSNNEKLFF. In nucleotides, the CDR3 is TGTGCCAGCAGTTCCAGACAGGGCCTCTCCAATAATGAAAAACTGTTTTTT.

This chain connects TRBV3-1 (or the pseudogene TRBV3-2) to TRBJ2-7, with 7 bases identical to TRBD1. This CDR3 has 14 residues. Losses at the gene ends were 1 base for V and 7 bases for J; bases not matched to a gene: 7. Germline lookup yields CDR1 LGHDT and CDR2 YNNKEL (reference sequence). CDR3 DNA sequence: TGTGCCAGCAGCCAAGTCCGGACAGGTGGTGAGCAGTACTTC. Protein sequence: CASSQVRTGGEQYF.

The V call is TRBV14, the J call TRBJ2-1, with a possible D match to TRBD2 (5 bases). Trimming stripped 7 bases from V and 6 bases from J, with 25 bases between. The CDR3 is 17 amino acids. Germline V gene data show CDR1 as SGHDN and CDR2 as FVKESK. DNA of the CDR3: TGTGCCAGCACTAAAAGAGGGTATACGCTAGGAGCCAATGAGCAGTTCTTC. Its protein product is CASTKRGYTLGANEQFF.

This clone was observed a few times. J is TRBJ1-5 and V is TRBV29-1; the match to TRBD1 covers 8 bases. The CDR3 is 14 amino acids. Germline V gives CDR1 SQVTM, CDR2 ANQGSEA. J gave up 5 bases and V 4 bases, and 7 bases lay outside the gene matches. The CDR3 nucleotides read TGCAGCGTTGCGGACAGGGCTGAAGATCAGCCCCAGCATTTT. Amino acids: CSVADRAEDQPQHF.

V usage is TRBV3-1 (or the pseudogene TRBV3-2) and J usage is TRBJ1-2; 12 bases line up with TRBD1. Germline V CDR1 and CDR2: LGHDT, YNNKEL (reference sequence). The CDR3 has 20 amino acids. Germline trimming cut 0 bases from V and 6 bases from J; bases unmatched to any gene: 17. The CDR3 loop reads CASSQEIGRDRGRSMDGYTF. CDR3 nucleotides: TGTGCCAGCAGCCAAGAAATTGGGCGGGACAGGGGGCGAAGTATGGATGGCTACACCTTC.

The CDR3: CASRQNIGALFGQYF. The DNA of the CDR3 is TGTGCCAGCAGGCAAAATATAGGGGCGCTTTTTGGGCAGTATTTT. V is TRBV6-5 and J is TRBJ2-3, with D perhaps TRBD1 (5 bases). CDR1 MNHEY and CDR2 SVGAGI come from the germline V gene. The CDR3 is 15 residues long. Trimming left V 6 bases short and J 11 bases short, with 24 bases between.

The chain carries TRBV10-1 and TRBJ1-1; D uncertain. The CDR3 runs to 13 residues. Per germline, CDR1 WNHNN and CDR2 SYGVQD (reference sequence). V dropped 3 bases and J dropped 6 bases, with 11 bases sitting between them. The DNA for the CDR3 is TGCGCCAGCAGTGAATCGACTGCCGCTGAAGCTTTCTTT. It yields the protein CASSESTAAEAFF.

The V call is TRBV29-1, the J call TRBJ2-1, with a weak D call TRBD1 (6 bases). CDR3 length: 17 residues. Germline V gene sequence: CDR1 SQVTM, CDR2 ANQGSEA. V was clipped by 7 bases and J by 10 bases, with 32 bases between them. The CDR3 bases are TGCAGCGCCTCGAACTGGGACACCCAGGGAATAGCAGGGGAGCAGTTCTTC. This sequence encodes CSASNWDTQGIAGEQFF.

The chain employs TRBV20-1 and TRBJ2-1; 13 bases map to TRBD2. The J segment lost 2 bases and the V segment lost 3 bases, leaving 1 base of the junction unmatched. This CDR3 comprises 15 residues. Per the germline V gene, CDR1 is DFQATT and CDR2 is SNEGSKA (reference sequence). CDR3 bases: TGCAGTGCTAGTACTAGCGGGGGGGCCTACAATGAGCAGTTCTTC. Translating it yields CSASTSGGAYNEQFF.

The chain links TRBV6-4 to TRBJ2-2; a possible D gene is TRBD1 (5 bases). The CDR3 contains 13 residues. The V end was cut by 6 bases, the J end by 5 bases, with 10 bases between. CDR1 MRHNA and CDR2 SNTAGT come from the germline V gene. CDR3 protein: CASSPTETGELFF. The CDR3 DNA reads TGTGCCAGCAGCCCGACAGAGACCGGGGAGCTGTTTTTT.

V usage is TRBV5-1 and J usage is TRBJ2-1, with TRBD2 as a possible D gene (6 bases). Deletions cut 0 bases from V and 1 base from J, with 11 bases between. CDR3 length: 16 amino acids. Per the germline V gene, CDR1 is SGHRS and CDR2 is YFSETQ. The chain's CDR3 is CASSLGLGISYNEQFF. In nucleotides, the CDR3 is TGCGCCAGCAGCTTGGGACTAGGCATTTCCTACAATGAGCAGTTCTTC. Together with reference TRBV5-1 and TRBJ2-1, the CDR3 gives the full variable domain: KAGVTQTPRYLIKTRGQQVTLSCSPISGHRSVSWYQQTPGQGLQFLFEYFSETQRNKGNFPGRFSGRQFSNSRSEMNVSTLELGDSALYLCASSLGLGISYNEQFFGPGTRLTVL.

The chain carries TRBV19 and TRBJ2-1; a weak D match, TRBD2 (6 bases). Trimming pared 3 bases from V and 7 bases from J, leaving 7 bases between. The CDR3 extends over 12 amino acids. Germline-derived CDR1 and CDR2 are LNHDA and SQIVND (reference sequence). CDR3 sequence: CASSIGRNEQFF. The CDR3 nucleotides are TGTGCCAGTAGTATTGGGAGGAATGAGCAGTTCTTC.

This rearrangement joins TRBV3-1 (or the pseudogene TRBV3-2) to TRBJ2-5; D gene unclear. V dropped 2 bases and J dropped 7 bases, with 14 bases sitting between them. The CDR3 is made up of 14 amino acids. CDR1 and CDR2 from the germline V gene are LGHDT and YNNKEL (reference sequence). CDR3 protein: CASSQQIRYGTQYF. CDR3 DNA: TGTGCCAGCAGCCAACAAATCCGTTACGGGACCCAGTACTTC.

A single count supports this clone. The genes are TRBV11-2 and TRBJ2-1, with a tentative D call TRBD2 (6 bases). The CDR3 is made up of 14 amino acids. Deletions cut 7 bases from V and 4 bases from J, with 14 bases between. The V gene's germline CDR1 is SGHAT and CDR2 FQNNGV. The CDR3 loop is CASTNGAGYNEQFF. The CDR3 region has the DNA TGTGCCAGCACCAACGGGGCGGGGTACAATGAGCAGTTCTTC.

CDR3 region: CASSPTGGIQNIQYF. CDR3 bases: TGTGCCAGCAGCCCGACAGGGGGCATCCAAAACATTCAGTACTTC. The rearrangement joins TRBV5-6 to TRBJ2-4; 10 bases map to TRBD1. The germline CDR1 and CDR2 sequences are SGHDT and YYEEEE. V shed 4 bases and J 5 bases; nucleotides not matched to a gene: 6. CDR3 length equals 15 residues.

The chain employs TRBV27 and TRBJ1-1; 8 bases align to TRBD1. J gave up 1 base and V 6 bases, and 1 base lay outside the gene matches. CDR1 MNHEY and CDR2 SMNVEV come from the germline V gene (reference sequence). The CDR3 length is 13 residues. CDR3 loop: CASSTGGNTEAFF. The CDR3 DNA is TGTGCCAGCAGCACAGGGGGGAACACTGAAGCTTTCTTT.

The chain recombines TRBV5-5 with TRBJ2-7; D call uncertain. Per germline, CDR1 SGHKS and CDR2 YYEKEE (reference sequence). This CDR3 comprises 13 residues. Trimming stripped 0 bases from V and 3 bases from J, with 7 bases between. In DNA form, the CDR3 reads TGTGCCAGCAGCTTGGCAGCGTACTACGAGCAGTACTTC. Amino acid sequence: CASSLAAYYEQYF. Using reference TRBV5-5 and TRBJ2-7 for the parts outside the CDR3, the full variable domain is DAGVTQSPTHLIKTRGQQVTLRCSPISGHKSVSWYQQVLGQGPQFIFQYYEKEERGRGNFPDRFSARQFPNYSSELNVNALLLGDSALYLCASSLAAYYEQYFGPGTRLTVT.

The chain has TRBV5-1 and TRBJ1-2; TRBD1 is a possible D gene (5 bases). V was cut by 4 bases and J by 0 bases, with 10 bases left in between. The CDR3 runs to 14 residues. Germline CDR1 reads SGHRS; CDR2 reads YFSETQ. Here the CDR3 reads CASSAGAANYGYTF. DNA of the CDR3: TGCGCCAGCAGCGCTGGGGCAGCTAACTATGGCTACACCTTC.

This chain connects TRBV2 to TRBJ1-1; D perhaps matches TRBD1 (6 bases). Per the germline V gene, CDR1 is SNHLY and CDR2 is FYNNEI. CDR3 length: 16 residues. V was pared by 1 base and J by 3 bases, with 15 bases between. The CDR3 reads CASSEGRGGPHTEAFF. In DNA form, the CDR3 reads TGTGCCAGCAGTGAAGGGAGGGGGGGGCCACACACTGAAGCTTTCTTT.

The chain has TRBV6-4 and TRBJ2-3, with 8 bases identical to TRBD1. CDR1 and CDR2 (germline): MRHNA, SNTAGT. V was clipped by 2 bases and J by 4 bases; unmatched bases: 5. The length of the CDR3 is 15 residues. The CDR3 DNA reads as TGTGCCAGCAGTGACGACAGGGGAGGTGCAGATACGCAGTATTTT. This encodes CASSDDRGGADTQYF.

The genes are TRBV5-6 and TRBJ1-5; TRBD1 might be the D (5 bases). This CDR3 contains 14 residues. V was shortened by 4 bases and J by 5 bases, with 13 bases between the two germline ends. Germline loops: CDR1 SGHDT, CDR2 YYEEEE. The CDR3 loop is CASSRGSGDQPQHF. CDR3 in DNA: TGTGCCAGCAGCCGGGGGTCCGGGGATCAGCCCCAGCATTTT.

The CDR3 loop is CASSFYIRLLSSYEQYF. The CDR3 DNA follows: TGTGCCAGCAGCTTTTATATTCGACTATTATCGTCCTACGAGCAGTACTTC. The V call is TRBV5-5, the J call TRBJ2-7; D might be TRBD2 (5 bases). The V end lost 2 bases, the J end lost 1 base, and 19 bases lay between the germline ends. This CDR3 comprises 17 residues. Per germline, CDR1 SGHKS and CDR2 YYEKEE (reference sequence).

The J gene is TRBJ1-5, the V gene TRBV19; 8 bases line up with TRBD1. Germline CDR1 reads LNHDA; CDR2 reads SQIVND (reference sequence). This CDR3 comprises 16 residues. V dropped 5 bases and J dropped 2; count of bases not matched to a gene: 8. CDR3 sequence: CASSFPGGAGNQPQHF. The DNA for the CDR3 is TGTGCCAGTAGTTTCCCAGGGGGCGCGGGCAATCAGCCCCAGCATTTT.

This clone was seen only once. V is TRBV3-1 (or the pseudogene TRBV3-2) and J is TRBJ2-1, with 7 bases identical to TRBD2. The CDR3 has 15 amino acids. CDR1 and CDR2 (germline): LGHDT, YNNKEL (reference sequence). Trimming at V came to 0 bases and at J to 5 bases, leaving 4 bases not matched to a gene. The CDR3 is CASSQERDYHNEQFF. The CDR3 coding sequence is TGTGCCAGCAGCCAAGAGAGGGACTACCACAATGAGCAGTTCTTC.

The chain combines TRBV7-9 with TRBJ2-2, with D perhaps matching TRBD1 (5 bases). V was cut by 1 base and J by 1 base, with 13 bases left in between. The CDR3 extends over 17 amino acids. Germline values: CDR1 SEHNR, CDR2 FQNEAQ (reference sequence). For the CDR3, the DNA is TGTGCCAGCAGCTTAGGGGTACGGCAGGGGAACACCGGGGAGCTGTTTTTT. Translation gives CASSLGVRQGNTGELFF. The full variable domain, in which reference TRBV7-9 and TRBJ2-2 provide the parts outside the CDR3, is DTGVSQNPRHKITKRGQNVTFRCDPISEHNRLYWYRQTLGQGPEFLTYFQNEAQLEKSRLLSDRFSAERPKGSFSTLEIQRTEQGDSAMYLCASSLGVRQGNTGELFFGEGSRLTVL.

The rearrangement uses TRBV10-3 and TRBJ2-7, with 8 bases that match TRBD1. Looked up from germline, CDR1 is ENHRY and CDR2 is SYGVKD. The junction had 13 bases not matched to a gene; V was cut back by 10 bases and J by 5 bases. The length of the CDR3 is 14 residues. CDR3 nucleotides: TGTGCCACCACCGGGACAGGCCTTCGGGACGAGCAGTACTTC. Translating gives CATTGTGLRDEQYF.

The chain joins TRBV6-5 to TRBJ1-2, with D unresolved. This CDR3 region has 12 residues. The germline V gene has CDR1 MNHEY and CDR2 SVGAGI. With 6 bases removed from V and 3 bases from J, the gap between germline ends came to 8 bases. Here the CDR3 reads CASSGGYYGYTF. The DNA for the CDR3 is TGTGCCAGCAGCGGAGGGTACTATGGCTACACCTTC.

The V call is TRBV6-5, the J call TRBJ2-7; 7 nucleotides align to TRBD1. CDR1 is MNHEY, CDR2 SVGAGI, per germline. J was trimmed by 7 bases and V by 4 bases; bases with no gene match: 4. CDR3 length: 12 amino acids. The DNA of the CDR3 is TGTGCCAGCAGTTCACAGGGGTTGGAGCAGTACTTC. The encoded protein is CASSSQGLEQYF.

This chain links TRBV29-1 with TRBJ2-3; 8 bases align to TRBD1. Germline V gene data show CDR1 as SQVTM and CDR2 as ANQGSEA. This CDR3 contains 14 residues. The ends lost 5 bases at V and 5 bases at J; junction bases unmatched: 9. CDR3 loop: CSVTRRTGQDTQYF. In DNA form, the CDR3 reads TGCAGCGTTACCAGAAGGACAGGGCAAGATACGCAGTATTTT.

V and J are TRBV11-2 and TRBJ2-1; tentative D call: TRBD1 (6 bases). This CDR3 spans 17 amino acids. Germline CDR1 is SGHAT and CDR2 is FQNNGV. V gave up 1 base and J gave up 0 bases, with 13 bases separating them. Here the CDR3 reads CASSLVWDTSSYNEQFF. DNA of the CDR3: TGTGCCAGCAGCTTAGTTTGGGACACCAGCTCCTACAATGAGCAGTTCTTC. Together with reference TRBV11-2 and TRBJ2-1, the CDR3 gives the full variable domain: EAGVAQSPRYKIIEKRQSVAFWCNPISGHATLYWYQQILGQGPKLLIQFQNNGVVDDSQLPKDRFSAERLKGVDSTLKIQPAKLEDSAVYLCASSLVWDTSSYNEQFFGPGTRLTVL.

This chain uses TRBV27 with TRBJ1-1, with no clear D. Germline V lookup: CDR1 MNHEY, CDR2 SMNVEV (reference sequence). Trimming took 5 bases from V and 3 from J, leaving 10 bases between them. The CDR3 covers 13 residues. The CDR3 is CASSPRFYTEAFF. The DNA for the CDR3 is TGTGCCAGCAGTCCTAGATTTTACACTGAAGCTTTCTTT.